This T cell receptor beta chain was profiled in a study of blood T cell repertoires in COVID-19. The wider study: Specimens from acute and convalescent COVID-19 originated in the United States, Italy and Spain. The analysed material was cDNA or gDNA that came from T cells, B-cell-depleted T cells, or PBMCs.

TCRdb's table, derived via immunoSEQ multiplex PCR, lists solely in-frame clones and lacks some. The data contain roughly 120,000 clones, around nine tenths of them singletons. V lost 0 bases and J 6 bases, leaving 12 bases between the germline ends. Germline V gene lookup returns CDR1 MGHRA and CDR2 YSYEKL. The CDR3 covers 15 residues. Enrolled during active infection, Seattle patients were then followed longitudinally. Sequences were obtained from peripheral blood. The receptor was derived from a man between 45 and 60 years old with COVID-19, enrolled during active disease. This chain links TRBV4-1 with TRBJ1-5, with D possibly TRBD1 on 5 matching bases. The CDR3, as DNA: TGCGCCAGCAGCCAAGAGGTAGGGGCGCCTCAGCCCCAGCATTTT. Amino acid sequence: CASSQEVGAPQPQHF.